One and the same sample provided the 29 T cell receptor beta chains below, sequenced in a study of siplizumab effects on memory and regulatory T cells. No antigen has been identified for these receptors. Generated by immunoSEQ multiplex PCR, the TCRdb table keeps only in-frame clones and is missing some. The repertoire holds 15,000 to 20,000 clones, with 46% as singletons. Kept together in coculture, the mixed lymphocyte reaction cells spent around six days at 37°C. Sequenced sample: CFSE-low (dividing) CD4+ T cells sorted from an allogeneic mixed lymphocyte reaction. The receptors come from a human donor in good health; the cells came from an allogeneic mixed lymphocyte reaction.

The chain carries TRBV6-5 and TRBJ1-1; 8 nucleotides line up with TRBD1. J gave up 6 bases and V 5 bases, and 5 bases lay outside the gene matches. The CDR3 loop spans 13 amino acids. Germline V gene sequence: CDR1 MNHEY, CDR2 SVGAGI. The CDR3, as DNA: TGTGCCAGCAGTCCCGACAGGGGAGCTGAAGCTTTCTTT. Protein product: CASSPDRGAEAFF.

This chain joins TRBV9 and TRBJ2-5; no firm D call. The V end was cut by 1 base, the J end by 4 bases, with 5 bases between. Germline lookup yields CDR1 SGDLS and CDR2 YYNGEE. The CDR3 is 12 residues long. CDR3 amino acids: CASSVNGETQYF. DNA for the CDR3: TGTGCCAGCAGCGTAAACGGAGAGACCCAGTACTTC.

By sample fraction, this clone is medium-sized (0.01 to 0.1%). The chain has TRBV12-5 and TRBJ2-5; no firm D call. This CDR3 contains 15 residues. Trimming took off 2 bases at V and 4 bases at J, with 14 bases between the two ends. The germline V gene has CDR1 LGHNT and CDR2 FRNRAP. The CDR3 DNA follows: TGTGCTAGTGGTTTGTCCTCGGGCTTATTAGAGACCCAGTACTTC. Encoded protein: CASGLSSGLLETQYF.

This clone has only a few counts. The chain has TRBV5-1 and TRBJ2-3; 9 positions agree with TRBD2. The CDR3 totals 16 residues. Unmatched junction bases numbered 7, after V lost 4 bases and J lost 1 base. The germline CDR1 and CDR2 sequences are SGHRS and YFSETQ. Here the CDR3 reads CASSQAPSGGTDTQYF. The CDR3 DNA reads TGCGCCAGCAGCCAGGCCCCTAGCGGGGGCACAGATACGCAGTATTTT.

This clone was seen a handful of times. This rearrangement joins TRBV18 to TRBJ2-1; TRBD2 agrees at 11 bases. The V and J ends lost 2 bases and 9 bases, in that order; junction bases with no gene match: 0. The CDR3 covers 13 residues. Per germline, CDR1 KGHSH and CDR2 LQKENI. The CDR3 DNA is TGTGCCAGCTCACCAGGACTAGCGGGTGAGCAGTTCTTC. As protein: CASSPGLAGEQFF.

The chain joins TRBV28 to TRBJ1-2; TRBD1 matches at 7 bases. This CDR3 is 12 amino acids long. From germline, CDR1 is MDHEN and CDR2 SYDVKM. Trimming removed 3 bases from V and 5 bases from J; junction bases left unmatched: 0. CDR3 sequence: CASSLGQYGYTF. CDR3 sequence (DNA): TGTGCCAGCAGTTTGGGACAGTATGGCTACACCTTC.

The table lists this clone with a few counts. V gene TRBV11-1 combines with J gene TRBJ2-7; 10 positions match TRBD2. CDR1 and CDR2 (germline): SGHAT, FQDESV (reference sequence). The V gene end was trimmed by 6 bases and the J gene end by 4 bases; junction bases not matched to a gene: 9. There are 15 residues in the CDR3. CDR3 sequence: CASSQGSGGLYEQYF. The CDR3 nucleotides read TGTGCCAGCAGTCAAGGTAGCGGGGGGTTGTACGAGCAGTACTTC.

The chain uses TRBV4-2 and TRBJ2-5, with 9 bases fitting TRBD2. The CDR3 consists of 17 residues. V gave up 1 base and J gave up 5 bases; unmatched junction bases: 11. Germline-derived CDR1 and CDR2 are LGHNA and YNFKEQ. The CDR3 sequence is CASSQVKTSGVVETQYF. The DNA of the CDR3 is TGTGCCAGCAGCCAAGTCAAGACTAGCGGTGTGGTCGAGACCCAGTACTTC.

V is TRBV5-4 and J is TRBJ2-5, with 8 bases that match TRBD2. This CDR3 is 14 amino acids long. The germline CDR1 and CDR2 sequences are SGHNT and YYREEE (reference sequence). V lost 3 bases to trimming and J lost 4 bases; unmatched junction nucleotides: 5. The CDR3 region has the DNA TGTGCCAGCAGCTCGACTAGCGCTGGAGAGACCCAGTACTTC. Protein sequence: CASSSTSAGETQYF.

This clone has a single count. Germline and junction disagree at one end, which may indicate a read error. The chain carries TRBV7-9 and TRBJ2-3, with 10 bases identical to TRBD2. CDR3 length equals 15 residues. In germline, CDR1 is SEHNR, CDR2 FQNEAQ (reference sequence). The CDR3 region has the DNA TGTGCCAGCAGTAGAGCGGGGGGGAACACAGATACGCGGTATTTT. Translated, it gives CASSRAGGNTDTRYF. The full variable domain, rest sourced from reference TRBV7-9 and TRBJ2-3, is DTGVSQNPRHKITKRGQNVTFRCDPISEHNRLYWYRQTLGQGPEFLTYFQNEAQLEKSRLLSDRFSAERPKGSFSTLEIQRTEQGDSAMYLCASSRAGGNTDTRYFGPGTRLTVL.

This chain links TRBV2 with TRBJ2-3; no clear D. V was clipped by 7 bases and J by 4 bases, with 12 bases between them. The germline V gene encodes CDR1 SNHLY and CDR2 FYNNEI. This CDR3 comprises 13 residues. CDR3 in amino acids: CASILSRADTQYF. In DNA form, the CDR3 reads TGTGCCAGCATTCTCTCTAGGGCAGATACGCAGTATTTT.

Within the sample, this clone is medium-sized. The chain recombines TRBV7-8 with TRBJ2-5, with D perhaps matching TRBD2 (5 bases). Per the germline V gene, CDR1 is SGHVS and CDR2 is FQNEAQ. There are 13 residues in the CDR3. The V and J ends lost 6 bases and 3 bases respectively, with 11 bases between them. This CDR3 reads CASSGGWEETQYF. DNA for the CDR3: TGTGCCAGCAGTGGAGGATGGGAAGAGACCCAGTACTTC. Using reference TRBV7-8 and TRBJ2-5 for the parts outside the CDR3, the full variable domain is GAGVSQSPRYKVAKRGQDVALRCDPISGHVSLFWYQQALGQGPEFLTYFQNEAQLDKSGLPSDRFFAERPEGSVSTLKIQRTQQEDSAVYLCASSGGWEETQYFGPGTRLLVL.

The chain uses TRBV10-3 and TRBJ2-5; 10 nucleotides agree with TRBD1. Germline V CDR1 and CDR2: ENHRY, SYGVKD. This CDR3 region has 15 residues. Trimming took 0 bases from V and 5 from J; bases not matched to a gene: 3. As DNA, the CDR3 is TGTGCCATCAGTGAGTCTGGACAGGGGGGTGAGACCCAGTACTTC. It specifies CAISESGQGGETQYF.

This rearrangement joins TRBV11-3 to TRBJ2-7; 10 bases agree with TRBD1. V shed 3 bases and J 4 bases; nucleotides not matched to a gene: 3. This CDR3 is 14 amino acids long. From germline, CDR1 is SGHNT and CDR2 YENEEA. Here the CDR3 DNA reads TGTGCCAGCAGCTTGCGACAGGGGGCGTACGAGCAGTACTTC. This gives the protein CASSLRQGAYEQYF.

The count of this clone is one. This chain connects TRBV28 to TRBJ1-1; TRBD1 is a possible D gene (5 bases). This CDR3 region has 12 residues. Trimming shortened V by 10 bases and J by 5 bases, and 14 bases separated the two germline ends. The germline CDR1 and CDR2 sequences are MDHEN and SYDVKM. The CDR3 spells CATFFQGTEAFF. DNA of the CDR3: TGTGCCACCTTTTTTCAGGGAACTGAAGCTTTCTTT. Combining the CDR3 with reference TRBV28 and TRBJ1-1 gives the whole variable domain DVKVTQSSRYLVKRTGEKVFLECVQDMDHENMFWYRQDPGLGLRLIYFSYDVKMKEKGDIPEGYSVSREKKERFSLILESASTNQTSMYLCATFFQGTEAFFGQGTRLTVV.

A few counts support this clone. This rearrangement joins TRBV30 to TRBJ2-2, with TRBD2 matching 7 bases. The ends lost 3 bases at V and 6 bases at J; junction bases unmatched: 7. This CDR3 is 14 amino acids long. CDR1 and CDR2 (germline): GTSNPN, SVGIG (reference sequence). The DNA of the CDR3 is TGTGCCTGGAGAGCAGCGGGGAGGGCCGGGGAGCTGTTTTTT. Protein: CAWRAAGRAGELFF.

In this sample, this clone is medium-sized. V and J are TRBV28 and TRBJ1-2; D remains ambiguous. The CDR3 is 13 residues long. Germline CDR1 reads MDHEN; CDR2 reads SYDVKM. Trimming took off 5 bases at V and 8 bases at J, with 15 bases between the two ends. The CDR3 sequence: CASSISAQDGYTF. The CDR3 nucleotides read TGTGCCAGCAGTATTTCGGCCCAGGACGGCTACACCTTC.

This clone appeared a few times. The chain carries TRBV10-3 and TRBJ1-1, with a tentative D call TRBD1 (5 bases). This CDR3 has 13 amino acids. CDR1 ENHRY and CDR2 SYGVKD come from the germline V gene. Between the trimmed V and J ends, which lost 5 bases and 1 base, there was a span of 8 bases. The CDR3 sequence is CAISTQGNTEAFF. In DNA form, the CDR3 reads TGTGCCATCAGTACCCAGGGGAACACTGAAGCTTTCTTT.

V usage is TRBV5-1 and J usage is TRBJ2-1; TRBD2 aligns across 7 bases. The CDR3 totals 15 residues. V shed 0 bases and J 9 bases; nucleotides not matched to a gene: 9. CDR1 is SGHRS and CDR2 is YFSETQ in the germline V gene. The CDR3 spells CASSLGTRDVGEQFF. Here the CDR3 DNA reads TGCGCCAGCAGCTTGGGGACTAGGGACGTGGGTGAGCAGTTCTTC.

V and J are TRBV6-5 and TRBJ1-2; 11 nucleotides match TRBD1. J lost 8 bases, V lost 2 bases, and 1 base had no gene match. Germline-derived CDR1 and CDR2 are MNHEY and SVGAGI. The CDR3 spans 13 residues. CDR3 bases: TGTGCCAGCAGTTACCGGACAGGGGGCGGCTACACCTTC. This gives the protein CASSYRTGGGYTF.

The V call is TRBV10-2, the J call TRBJ1-4; D unresolved. V was cut by 6 bases and J by 6 bases, with 11 bases left in between. Germline lookup yields CDR1 WSHSY and CDR2 SAAADI. This CDR3 region has 13 residues. The CDR3 sequence is CASSDGTDEKLFF. As DNA, the CDR3 is TGCGCCAGCAGCGACGGAACAGATGAAAAACTGTTTTTT.

This clone was observed once. CDR3 in amino acids: CASSLYPSPLHF. Here the CDR3 DNA reads TGTGCCAGCAGCTTATACCCATCACCCCTCCACTTT. V is TRBV7-9 and J is TRBJ1-6; D remains unclear. The CDR3 sequence is 12 residues long. Germline V gives CDR1 SEHNR, CDR2 FQNEAQ (reference sequence). V gave up 2 bases and J gave up 10 bases, with 6 bases separating them.

This clone was seen a handful of times. The chain carries TRBV7-7 and TRBJ2-3, with D uncertain. V was cut by 4 bases and J by 1 base, with 6 bases left in between. Germline CDR1 is SSHAT and CDR2 is FNYEAQ (reference sequence). The CDR3 has 13 amino acids. The CDR3 sequence is CASSSSRTDTQYF. The DNA of the CDR3 is TGTGCCAGCAGCTCAAGCCGCACAGATACGCAGTATTTT.

The rearrangement uses TRBV18 and TRBJ2-2, with TRBD2 matching over 9 bases. V was pared by 6 bases and J by 2 bases, with 7 bases of the junction left unmatched. Germline V gives CDR1 KGHSH, CDR2 LQKENI. This CDR3 is 16 amino acids long. Written as DNA, the CDR3 is TGTGCCAGCTCGATCAGCGGGGGGCCCAACACCGGGGAGCTGTTTTTT. The encoded protein is CASSISGGPNTGELFF.

The rearrangement joins TRBV4-3 to TRBJ1-5; D unclear. In germline, CDR1 is LGHNA, CDR2 YSLEER. Trimming removed 1 base from V and 6 bases from J, with 10 bases in between. This CDR3 is built from 14 residues. CDR3 nucleotide sequence: TGCGCCAGCAGCCAAGCGGAAGGGATTCAGCCCCAGCATTTT. Amino acids: CASSQAEGIQPQHF.

The chain is built from TRBV2 and TRBJ2-5; 8 bases agree with TRBD1. Trimming took 4 bases from V and 4 from J; bases not matched to a gene: 8. There are 15 residues in the CDR3. Germline CDR1 is SNHLY and CDR2 is FYNNEI. CDR3 amino acids: CASSGDRISRETQYF. The CDR3 DNA reads TGTGCCAGCAGTGGGGACAGGATCTCACGAGAGACCCAGTACTTC.

The chain recombines TRBV2 with TRBJ2-5, with a weak D call TRBD2 (5 bases). This CDR3 is built from 11 residues. In germline, CDR1 is SNHLY, CDR2 FYNNEI. V dropped 9 bases and J dropped 3 bases, with 8 bases sitting between them. In DNA, the CDR3 is TGTGCCAGTGAGGAGGAAGAGACCCAGTACTTC. This translates into CASEEEETQYF.

The V call is TRBV2, the J call TRBJ1-4, with TRBD1 matching 11 bases. V trimming: 4 bases; J trimming: 7 bases; junction bases outside the gene matches: 2. CDR3 length: 14 residues. CDR1 and CDR2 (germline): SNHLY, FYNNEI. DNA for the CDR3: TGTGCCAGCAGTGGGGACAGGGGGTCTGAAAAACTGTTTTTT. This sequence encodes CASSGDRGSEKLFF.

This clone showed up just once. The chain carries TRBV6-6 and TRBJ2-2; 7 bases are a match to TRBD1. This CDR3 spans 14 amino acids. Germline V gene data show CDR1 as MNHNY and CDR2 as SVGAGI (reference sequence). The junction had 6 bases not matched to a gene; V was cut back by 7 bases and J by 4 bases. CDR3 nucleotide sequence: TGTGCCAGCATGAGACAGGGATCCACCGGGGAGCTGTTTTTT. Translated, it gives CASMRQGSTGELFF.